This T cell receptor (beta chain) comes out of a study of cytomegalovirus exposure and HLA in healthy donors. Study-level points and caveats: Researchers reported that three CMV-associated chains were confirmed in vitro as CMV antigen-specific.

TCRdb's table, derived via immunoSEQ multiplex PCR, lists solely in-frame clones and lacks some. The data show approximately 90,000 clones, around 96% seen once. V was pared by 4 bases and J by 5 bases, with 3 bases of the junction left unmatched. Germline loops: CDR1 MNHNY, CDR2 SVGAGI (reference sequence). There are 13 residues in the CDR3. To note about this clone: The antigen is unknown.

The sequencing sample was made of PBMCs. This TCR was recovered from a man aged 18 to 30 in good health and CMV-seronegative. This chain connects TRBV6-6 to TRBJ1-1; 8 bases match TRBD1. In DNA, the CDR3 is TGTGCCAGCAGTTCTGACAGGGGAACTGAAGCTTTCTTT. The encoded protein is CASSSDRGTEAFF.